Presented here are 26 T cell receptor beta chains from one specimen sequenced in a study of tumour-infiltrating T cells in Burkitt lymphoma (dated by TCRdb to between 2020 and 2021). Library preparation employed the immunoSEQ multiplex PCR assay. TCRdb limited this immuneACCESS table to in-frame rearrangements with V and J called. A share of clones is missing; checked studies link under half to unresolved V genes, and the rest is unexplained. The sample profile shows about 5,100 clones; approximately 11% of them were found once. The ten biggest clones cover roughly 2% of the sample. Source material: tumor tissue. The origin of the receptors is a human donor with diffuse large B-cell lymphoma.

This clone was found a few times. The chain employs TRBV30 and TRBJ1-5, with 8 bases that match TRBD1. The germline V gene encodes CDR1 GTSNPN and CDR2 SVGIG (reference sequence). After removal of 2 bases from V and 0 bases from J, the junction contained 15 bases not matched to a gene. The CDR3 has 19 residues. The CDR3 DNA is TGTGCCTGGAGTCCCTCCCCGTTCACAGGGGGATATAGCAATCAGCCCCAGCATTTT. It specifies CAWSPSPFTGGYSNQPQHF.

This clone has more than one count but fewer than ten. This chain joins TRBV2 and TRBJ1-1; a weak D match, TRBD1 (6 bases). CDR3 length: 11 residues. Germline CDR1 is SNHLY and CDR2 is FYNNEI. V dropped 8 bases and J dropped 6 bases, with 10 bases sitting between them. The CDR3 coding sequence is TGTGCCAGCGGGGCAGGGGCTGAAGCTTTCTTT. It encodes CASGAGAEAFF.

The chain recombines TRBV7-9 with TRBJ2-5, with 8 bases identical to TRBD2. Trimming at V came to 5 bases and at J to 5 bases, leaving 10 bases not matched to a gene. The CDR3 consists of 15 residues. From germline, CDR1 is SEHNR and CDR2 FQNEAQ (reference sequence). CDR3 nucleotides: TGTGCCAGCAGCCCCGCGCTAGCGGGCGCCGAGACCCAGTACTTC. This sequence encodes CASSPALAGAETQYF.

In nucleotides, the CDR3 is TGTGCCAGCAGAGGACAGGGAGGCTCCTACAATGAGCAGTTCTTC. The encoded protein is CASRGQGGSYNEQFF. The chain joins TRBV7-2 to TRBJ2-1; TRBD1 matches 8 bases. Per germline, CDR1 SGHTA and CDR2 FQGNSA. The CDR3 contains 15 residues. V was pared by 6 bases and J by 0 bases, with 4 bases of the junction left unmatched.

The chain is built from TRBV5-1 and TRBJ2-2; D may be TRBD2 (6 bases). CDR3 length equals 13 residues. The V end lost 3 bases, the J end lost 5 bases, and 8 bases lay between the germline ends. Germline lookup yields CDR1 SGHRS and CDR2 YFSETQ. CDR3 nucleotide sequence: TGCGCCAGCAGCTGGGGGACTACCGGGGAGCTGTTTTTT. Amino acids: CASSWGTTGELFF.

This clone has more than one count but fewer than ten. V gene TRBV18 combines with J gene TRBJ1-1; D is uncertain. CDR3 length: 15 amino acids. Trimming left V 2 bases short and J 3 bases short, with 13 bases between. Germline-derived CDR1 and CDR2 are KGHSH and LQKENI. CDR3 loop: CASSPRNLEDTEAFF. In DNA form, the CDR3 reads TGTGCCAGCTCACCAAGGAACCTCGAGGACACTGAAGCTTTCTTT.

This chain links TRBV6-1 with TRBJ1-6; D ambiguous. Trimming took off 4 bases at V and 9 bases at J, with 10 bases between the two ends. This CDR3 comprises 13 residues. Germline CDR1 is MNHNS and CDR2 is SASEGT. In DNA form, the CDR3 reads TGTGCCAGCAGTGTATGGGAGGGTTCACCCCTCCACTTT. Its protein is CASSVWEGSPLHF.

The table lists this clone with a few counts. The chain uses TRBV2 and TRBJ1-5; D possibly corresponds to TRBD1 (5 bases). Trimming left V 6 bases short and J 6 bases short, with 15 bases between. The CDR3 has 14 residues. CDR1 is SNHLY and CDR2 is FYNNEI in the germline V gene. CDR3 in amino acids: CASRGDGWTQPQHF. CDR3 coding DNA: TGTGCCAGCAGAGGGGACGGGTGGACTCAGCCCCAGCATTTT.

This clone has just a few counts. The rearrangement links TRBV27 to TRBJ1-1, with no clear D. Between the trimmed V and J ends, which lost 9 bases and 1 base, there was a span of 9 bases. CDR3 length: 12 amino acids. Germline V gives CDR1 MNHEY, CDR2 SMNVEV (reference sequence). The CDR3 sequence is CASKMGNTEAFF. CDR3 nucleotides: TGTGCCAGTAAGATGGGGAACACTGAAGCTTTCTTT.

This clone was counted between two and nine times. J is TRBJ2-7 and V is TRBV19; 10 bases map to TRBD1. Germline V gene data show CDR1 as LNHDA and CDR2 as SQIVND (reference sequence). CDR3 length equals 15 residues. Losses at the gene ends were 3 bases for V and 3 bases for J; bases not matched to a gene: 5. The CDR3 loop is CASSMTTGGSYEQYF. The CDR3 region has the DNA TGTGCCAGTAGTATGACGACAGGGGGCAGCTACGAGCAGTACTTC. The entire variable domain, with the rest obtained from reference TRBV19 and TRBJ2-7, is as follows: DGGITQSPKYLFRKEGQNVTLSCEQNLNHDAMYWYRQDPGQGLRLIYYSQIVNDFQKGDIAEGYSVSREKKESFPLTVTSAQKNPTAFYLCASSMTTGGSYEQYFGPGTRLTVT.

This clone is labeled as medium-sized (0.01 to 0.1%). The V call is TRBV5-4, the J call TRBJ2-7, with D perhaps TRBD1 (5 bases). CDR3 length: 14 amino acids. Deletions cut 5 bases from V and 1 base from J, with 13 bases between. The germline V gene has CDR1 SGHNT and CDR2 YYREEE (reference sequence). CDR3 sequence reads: CASSNKDKSYEQYF. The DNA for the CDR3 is TGTGCCAGCAGTAATAAGGACAAATCCTACGAGCAGTACTTC.

In nucleotides, the CDR3 is TGTGCCAGCAGCTTGGCCCCCGGACCAACTAATGAAAAACTGTTTTTT. This codes for CASSLAPGPTNEKLFF. The rearrangement joins TRBV5-8 to TRBJ1-4, with unresolved D. CDR3 length: 16 residues. Germline values: CDR1 SGHTS, CDR2 YDEGEE. V lost 0 bases and J 0 bases, leaving 9 bases between the germline ends.

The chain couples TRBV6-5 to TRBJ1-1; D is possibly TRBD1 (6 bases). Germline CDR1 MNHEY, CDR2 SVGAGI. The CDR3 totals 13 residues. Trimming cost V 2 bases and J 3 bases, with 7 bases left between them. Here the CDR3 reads CASSYAGDTEAFF. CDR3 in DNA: TGTGCCAGCAGTTACGCAGGGGACACTGAAGCTTTCTTT.

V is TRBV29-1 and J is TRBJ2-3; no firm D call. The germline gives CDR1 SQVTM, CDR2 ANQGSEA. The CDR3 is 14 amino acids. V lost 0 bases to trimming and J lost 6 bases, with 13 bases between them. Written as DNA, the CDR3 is TGCAGCGTTGAAGACGAGGCTAGTGCCGATACGCAGTATTTT. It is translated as CSVEDEASADTQYF.

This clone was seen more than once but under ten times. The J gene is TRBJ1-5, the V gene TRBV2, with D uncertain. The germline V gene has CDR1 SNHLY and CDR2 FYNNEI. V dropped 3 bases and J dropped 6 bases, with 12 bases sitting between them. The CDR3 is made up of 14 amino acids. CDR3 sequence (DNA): TGTGCCAGCAGTGAGGTCAGTGCGGCTCAGCCCCAGCATTTT. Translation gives CASSEVSAAQPQHF.

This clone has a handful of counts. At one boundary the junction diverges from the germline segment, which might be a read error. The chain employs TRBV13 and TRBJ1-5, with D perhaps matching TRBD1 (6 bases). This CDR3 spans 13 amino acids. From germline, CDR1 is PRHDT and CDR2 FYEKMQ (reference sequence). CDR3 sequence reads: CVSSQGSNQPQHF. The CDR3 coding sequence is TGTGTCAGCAGCCAGGGGAGCAATCAGCCCCAGCATTTT.

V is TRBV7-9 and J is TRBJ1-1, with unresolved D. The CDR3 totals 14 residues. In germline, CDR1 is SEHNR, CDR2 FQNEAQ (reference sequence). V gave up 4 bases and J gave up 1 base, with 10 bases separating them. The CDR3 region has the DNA TGTGCCAGCAGCTCACCTATTCAGAACACTGAAGCTTTCTTT. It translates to CASSSPIQNTEAFF. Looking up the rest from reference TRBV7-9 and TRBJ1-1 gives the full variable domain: DTGVSQNPRHKITKRGQNVTFRCDPISEHNRLYWYRQTLGQGPEFLTYFQNEAQLEKSRLLSDRFSAERPKGSFSTLEIQRTEQGDSAMYLCASSSPIQNTEAFFGQGTRLTVV.

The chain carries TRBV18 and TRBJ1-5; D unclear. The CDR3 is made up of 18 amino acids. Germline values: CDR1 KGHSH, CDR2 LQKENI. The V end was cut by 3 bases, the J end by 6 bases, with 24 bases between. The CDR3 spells CASSPVFLTDLSGQPQHF. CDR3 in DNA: TGTGCCAGCTCACCGGTCTTTTTAACGGACCTTTCGGGTCAGCCCCAGCATTTT.

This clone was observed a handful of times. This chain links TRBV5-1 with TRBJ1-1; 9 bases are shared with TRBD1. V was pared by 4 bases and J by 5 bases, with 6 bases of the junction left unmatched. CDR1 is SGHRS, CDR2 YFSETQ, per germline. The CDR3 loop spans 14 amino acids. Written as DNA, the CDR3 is TGCGCCAGCAGCGAAACAGGGGGCAGGACTGAAGCTTTCTTT. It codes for CASSETGGRTEAFF.

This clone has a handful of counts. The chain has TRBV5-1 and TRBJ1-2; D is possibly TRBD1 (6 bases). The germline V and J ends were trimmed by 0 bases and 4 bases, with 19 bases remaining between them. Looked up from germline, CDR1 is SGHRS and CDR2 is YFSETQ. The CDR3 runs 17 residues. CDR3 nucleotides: TGCGCCAGCAGCTTGGCATTGGACAGCCTAAGGGGCTATGGCTACACCTTC. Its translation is CASSLALDSLRGYGYTF.

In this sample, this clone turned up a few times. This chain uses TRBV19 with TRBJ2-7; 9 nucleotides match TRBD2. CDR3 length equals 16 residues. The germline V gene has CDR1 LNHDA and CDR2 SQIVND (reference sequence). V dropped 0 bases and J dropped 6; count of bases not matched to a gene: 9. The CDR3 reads CASSIDIGGGASEQYF. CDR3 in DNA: TGTGCCAGTAGTATAGATATCGGCGGGGGGGCAAGCGAGCAGTACTTC.

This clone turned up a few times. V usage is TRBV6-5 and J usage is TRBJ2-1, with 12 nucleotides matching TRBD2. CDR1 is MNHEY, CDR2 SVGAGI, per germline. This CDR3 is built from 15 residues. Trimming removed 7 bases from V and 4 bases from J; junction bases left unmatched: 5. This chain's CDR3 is CASNKLAGGYNEQFF. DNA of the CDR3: TGTGCCAGCAACAAACTAGCGGGGGGATACAATGAGCAGTTCTTC.

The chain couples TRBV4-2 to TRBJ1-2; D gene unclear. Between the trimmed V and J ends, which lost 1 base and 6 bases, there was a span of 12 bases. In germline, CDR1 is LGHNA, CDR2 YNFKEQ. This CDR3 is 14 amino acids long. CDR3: CASSQVPGQDGYTF. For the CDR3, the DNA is TGTGCCAGCAGCCAAGTCCCGGGCCAGGATGGCTACACCTTC.

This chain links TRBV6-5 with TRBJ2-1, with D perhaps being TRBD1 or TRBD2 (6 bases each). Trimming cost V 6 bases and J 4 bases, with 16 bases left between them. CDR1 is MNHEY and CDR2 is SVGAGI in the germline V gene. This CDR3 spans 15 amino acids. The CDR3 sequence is CASSTTGGPYNEQFF. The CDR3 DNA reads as TGTGCCAGCAGCACCACCGGGGGCCCGTACAATGAGCAGTTCTTC.

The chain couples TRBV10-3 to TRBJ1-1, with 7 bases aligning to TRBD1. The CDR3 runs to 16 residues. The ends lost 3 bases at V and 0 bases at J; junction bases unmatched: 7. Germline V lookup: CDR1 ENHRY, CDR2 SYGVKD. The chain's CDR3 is CAISEQGPTMNTEAFF. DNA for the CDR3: TGTGCCATCAGTGAACAGGGGCCTACGATGAACACTGAAGCTTTCTTT.

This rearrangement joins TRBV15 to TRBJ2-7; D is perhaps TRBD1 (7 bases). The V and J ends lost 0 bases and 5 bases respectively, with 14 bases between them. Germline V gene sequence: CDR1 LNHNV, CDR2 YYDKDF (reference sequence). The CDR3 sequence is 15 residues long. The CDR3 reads CATSRDLEGAHEQYF. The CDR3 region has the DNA TGTGCCACCAGCAGAGATTTGGAGGGGGCCCACGAGCAGTACTTC. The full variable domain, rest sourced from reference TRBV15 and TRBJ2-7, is DAMVIQNPRYQVTQFGKPVTLSCSQTLNHNVMYWYQQKSSQAPKLLFHYYDKDFNNEADTPDNFQSRRPNTSFCFLDIRSPGLGDTAMYLCATSRDLEGAHEQYFGPGTRLTVT.